The 27 T cell receptor beta chains listed next were all sequenced from one sample in a study of T cells in Graves' hyperthyroidism and ophthalmopathy. TCR beta CDR3 regions were amplified from RNA. During a first-round RT-PCR of the TCR CDR3, the HTBI primer set was used. One entry per CDR3 protein, called by TCRdb with MiXCR from the multiplex PCR reads. In the table there are more than 500,000 distinct CDR3 sequences, 15% to 20% of which are singletons. The sequencing sample was made of blood. All receptors derive from a woman in her 30s with Graves' ophthalmopathy.

This chain joins TRBV4-3 and TRBJ1-1, with 8 bases that match TRBD1. With 3 bases clipped from V and 4 bases from J, the junction kept 4 bases outside the gene matches. Germline V gives CDR1 LGHNA, CDR2 YSLEER. The CDR3 totals 14 residues. Here the CDR3 reads CASSQTGVLTEAFF. DNA for the CDR3: TGCGCCAGCAGCCAGACAGGGGTCCTCACTGAAGCTTTCTTT.

In this sample, this clonotype turned up once. The J gene is TRBJ2-7, the V gene TRBV11-2; a possible D gene is TRBD2 (6 bases). The germline V gene has CDR1 SGHAT and CDR2 FQNNGV. CDR3 length equals 15 residues. Trimming cost V 9 bases and J 7 bases, with 25 bases left between them. The CDR3: CASSTGGASRGEQYF. CDR3 nucleotide sequence: TGTGCCAGTAGTACAGGAGGGGCCTCAAGAGGAGAGCAGTACTTC. Full variable domain (rest looked up from reference TRBV11-2 and TRBJ2-7): EAGVAQSPRYKIIEKRQSVAFWCNPISGHATLYWYQQILGQGPKLLIQFQNNGVVDDSQLPKDRFSAERLKGVDSTLKIQPAKLEDSAVYLCASSTGGASRGEQYFGPGTRLTVT.

This clonotype has only a few counts. The rearrangement joins TRBV29-1 to TRBJ2-7, with 9 bases that match TRBD1. Germline V gene sequence: CDR1 SQVTM, CDR2 ANQGSEA. This CDR3 is 15 amino acids long. V shed 5 bases, J shed 3 bases, and the junction held 11 bases outside the gene matches. As DNA, the CDR3 is TGCAGCGTTCGTAGAGACAGGGGGAAACTCTACGAGCAGTACTTC. Its protein is CSVRRDRGKLYEQYF.

The chain links TRBV7-2 to TRBJ1-5, with D perhaps TRBD1 (5 bases). Germline V gene data show CDR1 as SGHTA and CDR2 as FQGNSA. CDR3 length: 15 amino acids. V was cut by 4 bases and J by 3 bases, with 13 bases left in between. In DNA form, the CDR3 reads TGTGCCAGCAGCTCTCTGCAGGGCCCCAATCAGCCCCAGCATTTT. The encoded protein is CASSSLQGPNQPQHF.

The rearrangement joins TRBV2 to TRBJ2-5, with TRBD2 identical over 9 bases. Germline trimming cut 2 bases from V and 4 bases from J; bases unmatched to any gene: 5. CDR3 length: 15 residues. Germline V gene data show CDR1 as SNHLY and CDR2 as FYNNEI. CDR3 in amino acids: CASSEPSGTGETQYF. The DNA of the CDR3 is TGTGCCAGCAGTGAACCTAGCGGGACGGGAGAGACCCAGTACTTC.

This clonotype was detected ten times or more. This chain connects TRBV28 to TRBJ2-4, with D possibly being TRBD1 (5 bases). V was trimmed by 6 bases and J by 6 bases, leaving 15 bases between them. The CDR3 loop spans 14 amino acids. Germline V CDR1 and CDR2: MDHEN, SYDVKM. CDR3: CASSLQASRNIQYF. The CDR3 DNA sequence: TGTGCCAGCAGCTTACAGGCGAGCCGAAACATTCAGTACTTC. The complete variable domain, with remaining parts taken from reference TRBV28 and TRBJ2-4, reads DVKVTQSSRYLVKRTGEKVFLECVQDMDHENMFWYRQDPGLGLRLIYFSYDVKMKEKGDIPEGYSVSREKKERFSLILESASTNQTSMYLCASSLQASRNIQYFGAGTRLSVL.

This sequence joins TRBV6-1 and TRBJ2-7; D not resolved. The ends were cut back, 6 bases at V and 5 bases at J, with 5 bases in the middle. The CDR3 runs 10 residues. Germline CDR1 is MNHNS and CDR2 is SASEGT. CDR3 nucleotides: TGTGCCAGCAGGTCCGACGAGCAGTACTTC. This translates into CASRSDEQYF.

This clonotype was seen ten or more times. This chain uses TRBV19 with TRBJ2-5; 7 nucleotides match TRBD1. The CDR3 spans 13 residues. The V gene end was trimmed by 7 bases and the J gene end by 5 bases; junction bases not matched to a gene: 7. Germline-derived CDR1 and CDR2 are LNHDA and SQIVND (reference sequence). DNA for the CDR3: TGTGCCAGTACCCGGACAGGCGGGGAGACCCAGTACTTC. Protein product: CASTRTGGETQYF.

This clonotype was counted many times. The chain employs TRBV20-1 and TRBJ2-3; no definite D call. The V gene lost 3 bases and the J gene lost 0 bases, with 7 bases spanning the gap. The CDR3 is 13 residues long. CDR1 is DFQATT and CDR2 is SNEGSKA in the germline V gene (reference sequence). CDR3 DNA: TGCAGTGCTAGCGGAGCTAGCACAGATACGCAGTATTTT. Translated, it gives CSASGASTDTQYF.

This clonotype was observed a handful of times. Just one base apart from a much larger clone, this may be a read error. The rearrangement links TRBV28 to TRBJ1-2; D perhaps matches TRBD1 (6 bases). Germline CDR1 reads MDHEN; CDR2 reads SYDVKM. This CDR3 is built from 17 residues. The CDR3 is CASSLLLRGQANYGYIF. CDR3 sequence (DNA): TGTGCCAGCAGCCTTCTTCTGCGGGGACAAGCTAACTATGGCTACATCTTC.

The table lists this clonotype with many counts. The J gene is TRBJ2-3, the V gene TRBV20-1; no firm D call. V was shortened by 3 bases and J by 0 bases, with 13 bases between the two germline ends. The CDR3 length is 15 residues. The V gene's germline CDR1 is DFQATT and CDR2 SNEGSKA (reference sequence). CDR3 region: CSASYGPPSTDTQYF. The CDR3, as DNA: TGCAGTGCTAGCTACGGCCCACCTAGCACAGATACGCAGTATTTT.

This clonotype was counted ten times or more. The genes are TRBV24-1 and TRBJ2-1; TRBD2 aligns across 13 bases. Per germline, CDR1 KGHDR and CDR2 SFDVKD. The CDR3 contains 16 residues. Trimming removed 4 bases from V and 10 bases from J; junction bases left unmatched: 9. The CDR3 DNA is TGTGCCACCAGTGACCCTTGGGGACTAGCGGGAAACGAGCAGTTCTTC. Encoded protein: CATSDPWGLAGNEQFF.

The chain uses TRBV7-9 and TRBJ1-6; D ambiguous. Between the trimmed V and J ends, which lost 8 bases and 7 bases, there was a span of 12 bases. The CDR3 runs 13 residues. The V gene's germline CDR1 is SEHNR and CDR2 FQNEAQ (reference sequence). DNA for the CDR3: TGTGCCAGCCCTAGAGGATTCAATTCACCCCTCCACTTT. It is translated as CASPRGFNSPLHF. The variable domain in full, with the rest retrieved from reference TRBV7-9 and TRBJ1-6, is DTGVSQNPRHKITKRGQNVTFRCDPISEHNRLYWYRQTLGQGPEFLTYFQNEAQLEKSRLLSDRFSAERPKGSFSTLEIQRTEQGDSAMYLCASPRGFNSPLHFGNGTRLTVT.

The sample holds a few counts of this clonotype. The V gene is TRBV20-1, the J gene TRBJ2-5; TRBD1 is a possible D gene (5 bases). Germline assignment: CDR1 DFQATT and CDR2 SNEGSKA (reference sequence). CDR3 length: 15 amino acids. Trimming left V 0 bases short and J 1 base short, with 12 bases between. For the CDR3, the DNA is TGCAGTGCTAGAGATTTCCGACAGCCCCAAGAGACCCAGTACTTC. As protein: CSARDFRQPQETQYF.

This clonotype was picked up a small number of times. The rearrangement uses TRBV7-9 and TRBJ2-7; weak D call: TRBD1 (6 bases). The CDR3 has 16 amino acids. In germline, CDR1 is SEHNR, CDR2 FQNEAQ (reference sequence). V was clipped by 1 base and J by 2 bases, with 15 bases between them. The chain's CDR3 is CASSLGGRRRTYEQYF. CDR3 coding DNA: TGTGCCAGCAGCTTAGGGGGGCGGCGGCGTACCTACGAGCAGTACTTC. The full variable domain, in which reference TRBV7-9 and TRBJ2-7 provide the parts outside the CDR3, is DTGVSQNPRHKITKRGQNVTFRCDPISEHNRLYWYRQTLGQGPEFLTYFQNEAQLEKSRLLSDRFSAERPKGSFSTLEIQRTEQGDSAMYLCASSLGGRRRTYEQYFGPGTRLTVT.

A few counts support this clonotype. The chain has TRBV6-2 or TRBV6-3 and TRBJ1-2, with 8 bases identical to TRBD1. The CDR3 contains 13 residues. The germline CDR1 and CDR2 sequences are MNHEY and SVGEGT. Trimming took 4 bases from V and 8 from J; bases not matched to a gene: 6. The CDR3 sequence is CASSSGGARGYTF. CDR3 nucleotide sequence: TGTGCCAGCAGTTCAGGGGGCGCGAGAGGCTACACCTTC.

This clonotype was seen a handful of times. The chain recombines TRBV20-1 with TRBJ1-6; D not resolved. The CDR3 is 15 amino acids. From germline, CDR1 is DFQATT and CDR2 SNEGSKA (reference sequence). Between the trimmed V and J ends, which lost 6 bases and 4 bases, there was a span of 16 bases. The CDR3 DNA sequence: TGCAGTGCCCCCCCCCCGAACGGTTATAATTCACCCCTCCACTTT. Protein sequence: CSAPPPNGYNSPLHF.

The V gene is TRBV5-5, the J gene TRBJ1-4; D may be TRBD1 (5 bases). CDR1 is SGHKS, CDR2 YYEKEE, per germline (reference sequence). Trimming cost V 4 bases and J 9 bases, with 22 bases left between them. The length of the CDR3 is 16 residues. The CDR3 bases are TGTGCCAGCAGCCCCGATGGGGCCTCTCAGGCCCAAAAACTGTTTTTT. Its protein is CASSPDGASQAQKLFF. Supplemented by reference TRBV5-5 and TRBJ1-4, the full variable domain reads DAGVTQSPTHLIKTRGQQVTLRCSPISGHKSVSWYQQVLGQGPQFIFQYYEKEERGRGNFPDRFSARQFPNYSSELNVNALLLGDSALYLCASSPDGASQAQKLFFGSGTQLSVL.

This clonotype was seen at least ten times. This chain uses TRBV7-8 with TRBJ2-7, with TRBD1 matching over 9 bases. This CDR3 contains 16 residues. Germline V gene lookup returns CDR1 SGHVS and CDR2 FQNEAQ. The V and J ends lost 3 bases and 6 bases, in that order; junction bases with no gene match: 12. Written as DNA, the CDR3 is TGTGCCAGCAGCTTGGGTACCGGGACAGGGAAGTTCGAGCAGTACTTC. Amino acid sequence: CASSLGTGTGKFEQYF.

This clonotype appeared a few times. As DNA, the CDR3 is TGTGCCTCCACGGGGCCTACAAAGGGGTCCTACGAGCAGTACTTC. Its protein product is CASTGPTKGSYEQYF. The chain couples TRBV6-1 to TRBJ2-7, with D perhaps given as TRBD1 or TRBD2 (5 bases each). This CDR3 comprises 15 residues. The V end lost 11 bases, the J end lost 1 base, and 21 bases lay between the germline ends. Per the germline V gene, CDR1 is MNHNS and CDR2 is SASEGT.

This clonotype was seen many times. The CDR3 DNA follows: TGTGCCAGCTCACCACGGAGAGAGACCCAGTACTTC. Translating it yields CASSPRRETQYF. This sequence joins TRBV18 and TRBJ2-5, with no clear D. The CDR3 length is 12 residues. Germline lookup yields CDR1 KGHSH and CDR2 LQKENI. Trimming removed 1 base at V and 4 bases at J, with 4 bases between.

CDR3 residues: CASSNLVIAGGYEQYF. The CDR3 DNA sequence: TGTGCCAGCAGTAACCTCGTGATAGCGGGAGGATACGAGCAGTACTTC. The V call is TRBV28, the J call TRBJ2-7; the match to TRBD2 covers 10 bases. CDR3 length: 16 amino acids. V was pared by 5 bases and J by 4 bases, with 11 bases of the junction left unmatched. Germline CDR1 reads MDHEN; CDR2 reads SYDVKM. Together with reference TRBV28 and TRBJ2-7, the CDR3 gives the full variable domain: DVKVTQSSRYLVKRTGEKVFLECVQDMDHENMFWYRQDPGLGLRLIYFSYDVKMKEKGDIPEGYSVSREKKERFSLILESASTNQTSMYLCASSNLVIAGGYEQYFGPGTRLTVT.

This clonotype showed up many times. V gene TRBV4-2 combines with J gene TRBJ1-2; a weak D match, TRBD1 (6 bases). With 3 bases removed from V and 6 bases from J, the gap between germline ends came to 8 bases. The germline V gene encodes CDR1 LGHNA and CDR2 YNFKEQ. The CDR3 has 12 residues. The CDR3 DNA is TGTGCCAGCAGCCAGACAGGCCATGGCTACACCTTC. It translates to CASSQTGHGYTF.

This clonotype showed up many times. V gene TRBV20-1 combines with J gene TRBJ2-1; 8 nucleotides align to TRBD1. The CDR3 sequence is 12 residues long. In germline, CDR1 is DFQATT, CDR2 SNEGSKA (reference sequence). With V trimmed by 4 bases and J by 8 bases, 4 bases remained unmatched. CDR3 DNA sequence: TGCAGTGCTACAGGACAGGGCCATGAGCAGTTCTTC. Its translation: CSATGQGHEQFF.

In its sample, this clonotype was seen many times. This chain joins TRBV7-8 and TRBJ2-7; D may be TRBD1 or TRBD2 (5 bases each). The CDR3 has 19 residues. In germline, CDR1 is SGHVS, CDR2 FQNEAQ. V lost 5 bases and J 3 bases, leaving 29 bases between the germline ends. Here the CDR3 DNA reads TGTGCCAGCAGCCCAGCGTATTCCGGGACGCTAGACACACTCTACGAGCAGTACTTC. Its protein is CASSPAYSGTLDTLYEQYF.

Only a few counts were recorded for this clonotype. The rearrangement links TRBV28 to TRBJ2-2, with 9 bases that match TRBD2. Trimming cost V 5 bases and J 6 bases; bases outside gene matches: 7. In germline, CDR1 is MDHEN, CDR2 SYDVKM. The CDR3 consists of 15 residues. DNA of the CDR3: TGTGCCAGCAGTACCTGGACTAGCGACCCCGGGGAGCTGTTTTTT. This translates into CASSTWTSDPGELFF.

This clonotype showed up just a few times. CDR3 amino acids: CASSVERTVPDTQYF. The CDR3 region has the DNA TGTGCCAGCAGCGTAGAGAGGACCGTCCCAGATACGCAGTATTTT. V is TRBV9 and J is TRBJ2-3; D is unresolved. The CDR3 consists of 15 residues. V lost 0 bases and J lost 4, with 12 bases in between. CDR1 and CDR2 from the germline V gene are SGDLS and YYNGEE.